This T cell receptor beta chain came from a study of vaccination effects on CD4 cells after COVID-19. Notes on the study in general: After vaccination, at late timepoints, clones induced by infection and by vaccine contracted markedly.

Assay: immunoSEQ multiplex PCR; the TCRdb copy retains only in-frame clones and omits some. The sample holds 25,000 to 35,000 clones, approximately 72% seen once. The CDR3 extends over 15 amino acids. V was shortened by 0 bases and J by 6 bases, with 15 bases between the two germline ends. Looked up from germline, CDR1 is SGHRS and CDR2 is YFSETQ. Using viral peptide pools, the ViraFEST assay grew out antigen-specific CD4+ T cells prior to sequencing. Once cultured for 10 days, the cells underwent separation to obtain CD4+ T cells. Vaccine recipients lacked prior SARS-CoV-2 infection and had negative nucleocapsid antibodies. Researchers reported culturing approximately 2.2 million PBMC in each well, adding 8 to 10 IU/ml IL-2 and about 10 ug/ml peptides. In this sample, this clone turned up a few times. Its antigen is unidentified.

The receptor's source is a human donor who received a COVID-19 vaccine. This specimen was CD4+ T cells from PBMCs cultured with SARS-CoV-2 spike peptides, taken before COVID-19 vaccination. The genes are TRBV5-1 and TRBJ1-2; D might be TRBD1 (5 bases). CDR3 bases: TGCGCCAGCAGCTTGGTGTTGACAGCCAGGGATGGCTACACCTTC. The encoded protein is CASSLVLTARDGYTF.